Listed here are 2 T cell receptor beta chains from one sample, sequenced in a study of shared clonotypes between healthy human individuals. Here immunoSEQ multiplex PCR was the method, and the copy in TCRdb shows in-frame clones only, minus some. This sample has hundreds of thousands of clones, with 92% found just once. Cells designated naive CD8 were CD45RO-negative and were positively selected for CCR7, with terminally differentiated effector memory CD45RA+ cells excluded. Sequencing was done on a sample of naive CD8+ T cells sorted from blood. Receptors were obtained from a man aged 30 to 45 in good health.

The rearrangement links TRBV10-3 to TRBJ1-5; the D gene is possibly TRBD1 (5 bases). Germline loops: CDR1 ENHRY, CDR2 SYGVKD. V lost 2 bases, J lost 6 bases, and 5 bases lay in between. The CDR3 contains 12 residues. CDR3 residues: CAISEGGQPQHF. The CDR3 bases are TGTGCCATCAGTGAGGGGGGTCAGCCCCAGCATTTT.

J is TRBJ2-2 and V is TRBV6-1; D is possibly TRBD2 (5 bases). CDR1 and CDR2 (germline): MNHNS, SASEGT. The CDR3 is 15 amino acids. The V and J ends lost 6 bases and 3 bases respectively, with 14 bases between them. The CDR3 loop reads CASSVDGRDTGELFF. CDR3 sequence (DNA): TGTGCCAGCAGCGTCGATGGGCGGGACACCGGGGAGCTGTTTTTT.